This is a list of T cell receptor beta chains from one sample in a study of blood T cell repertoires in COVID-19. Here immunoSEQ multiplex PCR was the method, and the copy in TCRdb shows in-frame clones only, minus some. The table includes tens of thousands of clones, around 83% detected once. Specimen: peripheral blood. The receptors stem from a man between 25 and 39 years old with COVID-19, enrolled during active disease. Each CDR3 is given with its conserved first and last residue. D genes are given only for firm matches. Clone sizes are given selectively: once, few, many, or a class where the clone is expanded.

>TRBV12-3/TRBV12-4|12|TRBJ2-7|TRBD1|once
CASRGQDYEQYF
TGTGCCAGCCGGGGACAGGACTACGAGCAGTACTTC
>TRBV3-1/TRBV3-2|15|TRBJ1-5|NA|NA
CASSQVSGIGQPQHF
TGTGCCAGCAGCCAAGTTTCAGGGATCGGTCAGCCCCAGCATTTT
>TRBV2|13|TRBJ1-2|TRBD1|NA
CASKGQPNAGYTF
TGTGCCAGCAAGGGACAGCCCAACGCGGGCTACACCTTC
>TRBV3-1/TRBV3-2|16|TRBJ2-1|TRBD2|NA
CASSRLAGGPGNEQFF
TGTGCCAGCAGCCGGCTAGCGGGAGGGCCGGGCAATGAGCAGTTCTTC
>TRBV5-4|15|TRBJ2-5|NA|NA
CASSLLGGGQETQYF
TGTGCCAGCAGCTTGCTAGGGGGTGGTCAAGAGACCCAGTACTTC
>TRBV7-2|14|TRBJ2-1|TRBD2|NA
CASSPRRSGSEQFF
TGTGCCAGCAGCCCGAGACGTAGCGGGAGCGAACAGTTCTTC
>TRBV7-2|15|TRBJ1-2|TRBD1|NA
CASSLRQGFNYGYTF
TGTGCCAGCAGCTTACGACAGGGATTCAACTATGGCTACACCTTC
>TRBV19|16|TRBJ1-5|TRBD1|few
CASSRTGAISNQPQHF
TGTGCCAGTAGTAGGACAGGGGCGATCAGCAATCAGCCCCAGCATTTT
>TRBV19|16|TRBJ1-4|NA|NA
CASSGQGKHPNEKLFF
TGTGCCAGTAGTGGTCAGGGAAAACACCCTAATGAAAAACTGTTTTTT
>TRBV10-3|15|TRBJ1-5|NA|NA
CAISEGVAGNQPQHF
TGTGCCATCAGTGAGGGGGTCGCAGGGAATCAGCCCCAGCATTTT
>TRBV2|11|TRBJ2-3|NA|NA
CASTGADTQYF
TGTGCCAGCACGGGGGCAGATACGCAGTATTTT
>TRBV24-1|16|TRBJ1-1|TRBD1|NA
CATEGTDRFMNTEAFF
TGTGCCACCGAAGGGACAGACCGTTTTATGAACACTGAAGCTTTCTTT
>TRBV28|14|TRBJ2-1|TRBD1|NA
CASSLRRGLNEQFF
TGTGCCAGCAGTTTACGCAGGGGGCTCAATGAGCAGTTCTTC
>TRBV28|16|TRBJ1-6|NA|few
CASGVVQGGGRSPLHF
TGTGCCAGCGGTGTCGTTCAGGGAGGAGGACGGTCACCCCTCCACTTT
>TRBV10-1|15|TRBJ2-2|TRBD1|NA
CASSAGTGDTGELFF
TGCGCCAGCAGCGCCGGGACAGGAGACACCGGGGAGCTGTTTTTT
>TRBV29-1|14|TRBJ1-2|NA|few
CSVEDLSQRKGYTF
TGCAGCGTTGAAGATCTTAGCCAGAGGAAGGGCTACACCTTC
>TRBV5-5|13|TRBJ1-5|NA|NA
CASSLGQRQPQHF
TGTGCCAGCAGCTTGGGACAAAGACAGCCCCAGCATTTT
>TRBV24-1|17|TRBJ2-3|NA|NA
CATSDPLSAISTDTQYF
TGTGCCACCAGTGATCCCCTTTCTGCGATTAGCACAGATACGCAGTATTTT
>TRBV6-2/TRBV6-3|15|TRBJ2-5|NA|many
CASSYLDGGAETQYF
TGTGCCAGCAGTTACTTGGACGGGGGTGCAGAGACCCAGTACTTC
>TRBV29-1|10|TRBJ2-7|TRBD1|NA
CSAFRDRMYF
TGCAGCGCTTTCCGGGACAGGATGTACTTC
>TRBV24-1|13|TRBJ2-7|NA|NA
CATSDQGRPGKYF
TGTGCCACCAGTGATCAAGGCCGACCGGGGAAGTACTTC
>TRBV3-1/TRBV3-2|14|TRBJ2-3|NA|NA
CASSGGHSADTQYF
TGTGCCAGCAGCGGAGGCCATAGCGCAGATACGCAGTATTTT
>TRBV19|15|TRBJ1-4|NA|NA
CASSIKNRVAEKLFF
TGTGCCAGTAGTATCAAAAACAGGGTTGCGGAAAAACTGTTTTTT
>TRBV19|12|TRBJ2-4|NA|NA
CASSTQGNIQYF
TGTGCCAGTAGTACCCAGGGGAACATTCAGTACTTC
>TRBV9|14|TRBJ2-3|TRBD2|NA
CASSVDRGGDTQYF
TGTGCCAGCAGCGTAGATCGGGGGGGAGATACGCAGTATTTT
>TRBV27|15|TRBJ2-7|NA|NA
CASSLGTGGSYEQYF
TGTGCCAGCAGTTTAGGAACCGGGGGTTCCTACGAGCAGTACTTC
>TRBV19|15|TRBJ1-2|TRBD1|NA
CASTYDHRGVYGYTF
TGTGCCAGTACTTACGATCACAGGGGCGTCTATGGCTACACCTTC
>TRBV5-6|19|TRBJ2-2|NA|NA
CASSLGTSRGFANTGELFF
TGTGCCAGCAGCTTGGGAACATCCAGGGGCTTCGCGAACACCGGGGAGCTGTTTTTT
>TRBV5-6|12|TRBJ1-1|NA|NA
CASSGEDLEAFF
TGTGCCAGCAGCGGGGAGGACCTTGAAGCTTTCTTT
>TRBV19|15|TRBJ1-5|NA|NA
CASSMITGRHQPQHF
TGTGCCAGTAGTATGATCACGGGGAGACATCAGCCCCAGCATTTT
>TRBV7-2|15|TRBJ1-3|NA|NA
CASSSEAGAGNTIYF
TGTGCCAGCAGCTCCGAGGCGGGCGCAGGAAACACCATATATTTT
>TRBV30|14|TRBJ1-4|NA|NA
CAWSLSRTNEKLFF
TGTGCCTGGAGTTTAAGCCGAACTAATGAAAAACTGTTTTTT
>TRBV19|13|TRBJ2-5|NA|once
CASSVDFAETQYF
TGTGCCAGTAGCGTGGACTTTGCAGAGACCCAGTACTTC
>TRBV28|15|TRBJ1-2|TRBD1|NA
CASSPMDRDGYGYTF
TGTGCCAGCAGTCCGATGGACAGGGACGGCTATGGCTACACCTTC
>TRBV3-1/TRBV3-2|18|TRBJ1-6|TRBD1|NA
CASSPLFPTGEYNSPLHF
TGTGCCAGCAGCCCCCTCTTTCCGACAGGGGAATATAATTCACCCCTCCACTTT
>TRBV28|15|TRBJ2-7|TRBD1|NA
CASSSTGASRYEQYF
TGTGCCAGCAGTTCTACAGGGGCCTCTAGGTACGAGCAGTACTTC
>TRBV5-1|15|TRBJ2-1|TRBD1|NA
CASSLQGTSYNEQFF
TGCGCCAGCAGCCTACAGGGGACCTCCTACAATGAGCAGTTCTTC
>TRBV6-2/TRBV6-3|15|TRBJ2-7|TRBD2|NA
CASSLWREASYEQYF
TGTGCCAGCAGTCTTTGGCGGGAGGCCTCCTACGAGCAGTACTTC
>TRBV6-4|13|TRBJ2-2|NA|NA
CASRPQGTGELFF
TGTGCCAGCAGACCACAGGGAACCGGGGAGCTGTTTTTT
>TRBV18|16|TRBJ2-1|TRBD1|NA
CASLPPSGQGDNEQFF
TGTGCCAGCTTACCCCCTTCGGGACAGGGGGACAATGAGCAGTTCTTC
>TRBV7-6|15|TRBJ2-5|NA|NA
CASSLAGGAQETQYF
TGTGCCAGCAGCTTAGCGGGTGGGGCCCAAGAGACCCAGTACTTC
>TRBV10-3|13|TRBJ2-7|NA|NA
CAISSSDSYEQYF
TGTGCCATCAGTTCGAGCGACTCCTACGAGCAGTACTTC
>TRBV27|12|TRBJ1-1|TRBD1|NA
CASSTGGSEAFF
TGTGCCAGCAGTACAGGGGGATCTGAAGCTTTCTTT
>TRBV7-9|16|TRBJ1-2|NA|once
CASSLTGSDWTYGYTF
TGTGCCAGCAGCTTGACAGGTTCGGATTGGACCTATGGCTACACCTTC
>TRBV28|15|TRBJ1-2|NA|NA
CASSLSPQGDYGYTF
TGTGCCAGCAGTTTATCCCCTCAGGGTGACTATGGCTACACCTTC
>TRBV2|13|TRBJ1-4|NA|NA
CASRSGSNEKLFF
TGTGCCAGCAGATCGGGGTCTAATGAAAAACTGTTTTTT
>TRBV28|15|TRBJ2-1|TRBD1|NA
CASSVPGQGRDEQFF
TGTGCCAGCAGCGTGCCGGGACAGGGACGGGATGAGCAGTTCTTC